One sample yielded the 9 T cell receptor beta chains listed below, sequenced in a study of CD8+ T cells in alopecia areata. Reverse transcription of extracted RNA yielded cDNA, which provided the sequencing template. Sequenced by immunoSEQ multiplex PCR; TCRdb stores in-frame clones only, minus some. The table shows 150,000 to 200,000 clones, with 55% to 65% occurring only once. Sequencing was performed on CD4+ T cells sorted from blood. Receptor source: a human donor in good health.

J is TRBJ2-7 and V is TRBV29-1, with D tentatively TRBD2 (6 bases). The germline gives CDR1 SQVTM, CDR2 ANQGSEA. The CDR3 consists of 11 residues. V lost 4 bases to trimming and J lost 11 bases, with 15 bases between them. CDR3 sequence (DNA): TGCAGCGTTGCGGATCGTTGGGGGGAGTACTTC. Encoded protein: CSVADRWGEYF.

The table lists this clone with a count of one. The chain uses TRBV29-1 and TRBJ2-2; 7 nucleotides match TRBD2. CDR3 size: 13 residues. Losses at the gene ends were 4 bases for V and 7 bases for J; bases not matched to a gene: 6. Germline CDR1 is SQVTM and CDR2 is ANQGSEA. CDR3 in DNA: TGCAGCGTTGGCAGGGAGGGTGGCGGGGAGCTGTTTTTT. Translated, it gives CSVGREGGGELFF.

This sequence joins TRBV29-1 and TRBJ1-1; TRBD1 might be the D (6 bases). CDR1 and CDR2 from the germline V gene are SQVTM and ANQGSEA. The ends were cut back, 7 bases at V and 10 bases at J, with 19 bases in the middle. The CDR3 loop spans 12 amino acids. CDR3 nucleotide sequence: TGCAGCGCCGGGACACTAGACCAAGCAGCTTTCTTT. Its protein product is CSAGTLDQAAFF.

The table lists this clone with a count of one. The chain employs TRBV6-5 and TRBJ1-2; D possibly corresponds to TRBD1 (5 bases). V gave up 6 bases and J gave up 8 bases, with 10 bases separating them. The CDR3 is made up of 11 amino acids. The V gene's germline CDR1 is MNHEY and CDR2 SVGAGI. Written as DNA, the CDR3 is TGTGCCAGCAGGGGGACGTGGGGCTACACCTTC. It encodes CASRGTWGYTF.

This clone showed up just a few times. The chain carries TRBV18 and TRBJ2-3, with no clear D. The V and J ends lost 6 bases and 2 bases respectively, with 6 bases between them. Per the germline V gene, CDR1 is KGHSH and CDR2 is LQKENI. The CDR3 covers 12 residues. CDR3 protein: CASSLYTDTQYF. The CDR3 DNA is TGTGCCAGCTCCCTCTACACAGATACGCAGTATTTT.

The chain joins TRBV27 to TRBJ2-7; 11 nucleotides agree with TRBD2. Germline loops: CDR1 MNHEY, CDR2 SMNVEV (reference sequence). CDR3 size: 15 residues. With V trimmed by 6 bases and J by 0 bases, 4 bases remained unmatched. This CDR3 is CASRFGTSGSYEQYF. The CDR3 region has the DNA TGTGCCAGCAGATTCGGGACTAGCGGCTCCTACGAGCAGTACTTC.

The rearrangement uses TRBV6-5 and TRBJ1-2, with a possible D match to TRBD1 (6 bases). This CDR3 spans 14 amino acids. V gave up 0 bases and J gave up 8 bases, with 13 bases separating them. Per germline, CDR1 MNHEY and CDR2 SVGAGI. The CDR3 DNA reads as TGTGCCAGCAGTTACTCGACAGGCTTAGAAGGCTACACCTTC. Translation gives CASSYSTGLEGYTF.

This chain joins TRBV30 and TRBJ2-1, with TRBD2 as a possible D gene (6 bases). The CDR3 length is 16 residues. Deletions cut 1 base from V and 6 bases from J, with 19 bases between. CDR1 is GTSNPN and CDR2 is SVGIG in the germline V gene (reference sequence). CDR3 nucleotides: TGTGCCTGGAGTGGGGCGAAGCGGGCAGATGGCAATGAGCAGTTCTTC. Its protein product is CAWSGAKRADGNEQFF.

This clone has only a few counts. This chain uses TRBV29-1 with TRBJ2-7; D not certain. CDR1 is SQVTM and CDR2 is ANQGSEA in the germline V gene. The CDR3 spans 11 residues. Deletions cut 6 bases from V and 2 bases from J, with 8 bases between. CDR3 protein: CSVGKPYEQYF. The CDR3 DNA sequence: TGCAGCGTGGGCAAGCCCTACGAGCAGTACTTC.